This record covers a single T cell receptor beta chain. The source of the sample is a study of blood T cell repertoires in COVID-19. Per the authors' pipeline: Quantification of nucleated cells was approximated via reference gene primer amplification. Only in-frame clones appear in the TCRdb table, and some are missing; sequencing was by immunoSEQ multiplex PCR. The V and J calls and clone size are taken from that table; D and trimming were inferred from the DNA. This repertoire shows 90,000 to 130,000 clones, 70% to 90% found once; its top ten account for approximately 3.3%. The origin of this receptor is a woman between 50 and 59 years old with acute or convalescent COVID-19. The source material was peripheral blood.

DNA for the CDR3: TGTGCCAGCAGCCGCTCCGGGGTCTCGGAGCAGTACTTC. Its translation is CASSRSGVSEQYF. This sequence joins TRBV5-6 and TRBJ2-7, with D maybe TRBD2 (5 bases). V dropped 4 bases and J dropped 7 bases, with 15 bases sitting between them. Germline CDR1 is SGHDT and CDR2 is YYEEEE. CDR3 length: 13 amino acids.